This entry concerns a single TCR beta chain. Its antigen is unidentified. The template was RNA from unsorted bulk tissue. The sample belongs to a study of tumor and adjacent non-tumor tissue in lung cancer. Study findings and constraints: In normal lung, the top 100 clones were significantly more dominant than in tumor.

The germline CDR1 and CDR2 sequences are DFQATT and SNEGSKA (reference sequence). The CDR3 covers 13 residues. The library came from three nested PCR rounds adapted from ARM-PCR protocols. Via MiXCR, TCRdb re-called the multiplex PCR reads, giving one row per CDR3 protein. Here the sample spans approximately 90,000 distinct CDR3 sequences, approximately 70% being singletons. This clonotype was obtained from a man aged 55 to 70 with non-small cell lung cancer. The rearrangement joins TRBV20-1 to TRBJ2-1, with 7 bases identical to TRBD2. What was sequenced was lung tumor tissue. This CDR3 reads CSVCGGGYDEQFF. For the CDR3, the DNA is TGCAGCGTGTGTGGGGGGGGATACGATGAGCAGTTCTTC.